What follows is one TCR beta chain and its context. Some clones are missing from TCRdb's copy, which holds only in-frame ones; the method was immunoSEQ multiplex PCR. The table records tens of thousands of clones, 80% to 90% of them present only once. The data were taken from a study of T cell changes during pregnancy in multiple sclerosis. In germline, CDR1 is MNHEY, CDR2 SVGAGI. The CDR3 consists of 15 residues. V was pared by 1 base and J by 4 bases, with 13 bases between. The rearrangement uses TRBV6-5 and TRBJ1-1, with a tentative D call TRBD1 (5 bases). This TCR was sampled from a female donor with multiple sclerosis, enrolled in a pregnancy study. The specimen comprised CD4+ T cells from peripheral blood mononuclear cells, sampled before pregnancy. DNA for the CDR3: TGTGCCAGCAGTTACTTCGCGGGGCGTCCCACTGAAGCTTTCTTT. Translating it yields CASSYFAGRPTEAFF.